Presented here are 15 T cell receptor beta chains from one specimen sequenced in a study of cytomegalovirus exposure and HLA in healthy donors. Primers included in the PCR were 60 Vbeta and 13 Jbeta primers. Sequenced by immunoSEQ multiplex PCR; TCRdb stores in-frame clones only, minus some. This table holds about 200,000 clones. Sequenced material: PBMCs. Receptors were obtained from a girl aged 2 to 10 in good health and CMV-seropositive.

The chain couples TRBV11-2 to TRBJ1-1; D uncertain. This CDR3 comprises 12 residues. Germline V gene lookup returns CDR1 SGHAT and CDR2 FQNNGV. V lost 4 bases and J lost 10, with 13 bases in between. This CDR3 reads CASSSILNGAFF. In DNA form, the CDR3 reads TGTGCCAGCAGCTCCATTCTAAACGGAGCTTTCTTT. Variable domain in full (rest from reference TRBV11-2 and TRBJ1-1): EAGVAQSPRYKIIEKRQSVAFWCNPISGHATLYWYQQILGQGPKLLIQFQNNGVVDDSQLPKDRFSAERLKGVDSTLKIQPAKLEDSAVYLCASSSILNGAFFGQGTRLTVV.

The rearrangement links TRBV7-9 to TRBJ2-2, with a possible D match to TRBD2 (5 bases). Germline lookup yields CDR1 SEHNR and CDR2 FQNEAQ (reference sequence). This CDR3 contains 17 residues. Trimming took off 5 bases at V and 4 bases at J, with 20 bases between the two ends. This chain's CDR3 is CASSPHLDLAGTGELFF. CDR3 in DNA: TGTGCCAGCAGCCCCCACCTAGACCTAGCAGGCACCGGGGAGCTGTTTTTT.

The chain links TRBV29-1 to TRBJ2-1; 9 bases map to TRBD2. V lost 5 bases to trimming and J lost 7 bases; unmatched junction nucleotides: 6. Germline assignment: CDR1 SQVTM and CDR2 ANQGSEA. CDR3 length: 13 residues. CDR3 region: CSVLGTSRNEQFF. Written as DNA, the CDR3 is TGCAGCGTTCTCGGGACTAGCAGGAATGAGCAGTTCTTC.

Details on this clone: The conserved final phenylalanine or tryptophan is absent from the CDR3, which likely points to a read error. The rearrangement uses TRBV10-3 and TRBJ1-2; 8 nucleotides align to TRBD1. Germline CDR1 ENHRY, CDR2 SYGVKD. V shed 6 bases and J 4 bases; nucleotides not matched to a gene: 10. The CDR3 runs 15 residues. The CDR3 coding sequence is TGTGCCATCAGCCGACAGGGGATCAACGGCTATGGCTACACCTCC. This sequence encodes CAISRQGINGYGYTS.

The genes are TRBV11-2 and TRBJ2-3; 10 positions agree with TRBD2. The CDR3 totals 15 residues. CDR1 SGHAT and CDR2 FQNNGV come from the germline V gene. Trimming removed 5 bases from V and 2 bases from J; junction bases left unmatched: 4. The CDR3 bases are TGTGCCAGCAGCACTCTAGCGGGAGTCACAGATACGCAGTATTTT. The encoded protein is CASSTLAGVTDTQYF.

The chain couples TRBV19 to TRBJ1-1, with a tentative D call TRBD1 (5 bases). The V end was cut by 2 bases, the J end by 1 base, with 8 bases between. This CDR3 region has 14 residues. The V gene's germline CDR1 is LNHDA and CDR2 SQIVND (reference sequence). The CDR3 DNA sequence: TGTGCCAGTAGTATAACCAGGGAGAACACTGAAGCTTTCTTT. As protein: CASSITRENTEAFF.

The chain links TRBV6-1 to TRBJ2-7; 16 bases line up with TRBD2. Looked up from germline, CDR1 is MNHNS and CDR2 is SASEGT. V trimming: 3 bases; J trimming: 2 bases; junction bases outside the gene matches: 7. The CDR3 sequence is 18 residues long. The CDR3 region is CASSEGTSGRAQTYEQYF. CDR3 DNA sequence: TGTGCCAGCAGTGAGGGGACTAGCGGGAGGGCCCAAACCTACGAGCAGTACTTC.

This sequence joins TRBV19 and TRBJ2-1, with TRBD1 matching 7 bases. Germline CDR1 reads LNHDA; CDR2 reads SQIVND (reference sequence). The CDR3 extends over 14 amino acids. J was trimmed by 5 bases and V by 9 bases; bases with no gene match: 10. CDR3 amino acids: CASTDRVGNNEQFF. CDR3 DNA: TGTGCCAGCACCGACAGGGTGGGCAACAATGAGCAGTTCTTC.

The chain uses TRBV6-6 and TRBJ2-7, with TRBD2 identical over 11 bases. Trimming at V came to 8 bases and at J to 5 bases, leaving 14 bases not matched to a gene. CDR1 and CDR2 (germline): MNHNY, SVGAGI (reference sequence). This CDR3 has 16 residues. CDR3 region: CASGPNIAGGQDEQYF. Written as DNA, the CDR3 is TGTGCCAGCGGGCCCAATATAGCGGGAGGGCAGGACGAGCAGTACTTC.

The CDR3 spells CASSFAGGDYEQYF. The CDR3 region has the DNA TGTGCCAGCAGCTTCGCAGGGGGCGACTACGAGCAGTACTTC. The rearrangement joins TRBV7-9 to TRBJ2-7; 8 bases fit TRBD1. Germline values: CDR1 SEHNR, CDR2 FQNEAQ (reference sequence). Trimming at V came to 3 bases and at J to 3 bases, leaving 4 bases not matched to a gene. The CDR3 runs to 14 residues.

This sequence joins TRBV7-6 and TRBJ2-5; 10 bases are a match to TRBD1. The last part of the DNA fits TRBJ2-7 better; the J call may be wrong. This CDR3 region has 15 residues. Per the germline V gene, CDR1 is SGHVS and CDR2 is FNYEAQ. The CDR3 sequence is CASSEGQGINYEQYF. The CDR3 nucleotides are TGTGCCAGCAGCGAGGGACAGGGGATTAACTACGAGCAGTACTTC.

In DNA form, the CDR3 reads TGCGCCAGCAGCCAAGGACTAGCGGGTAGAGCCAAAAACATTCAGTACTTC. Protein product: CASSQGLAGRAKNIQYF. The rearrangement uses TRBV4-1 and TRBJ2-4; 10 bases map to TRBD2. Germline V CDR1 and CDR2: MGHRA, YSYEKL. V dropped 1 base and J dropped 0; count of bases not matched to a gene: 3. CDR3 length equals 17 residues.

The J gene is TRBJ1-5, the V gene TRBV16; D is undetermined. The CDR3 covers 13 residues. In germline, CDR1 is KGHSY, CDR2 FQNENV. The V gene lost 1 base and the J gene lost 5 bases, with 6 bases spanning the gap. CDR3 amino acids: CASSQWGDQPQHF. The CDR3 DNA sequence: TGTGCCAGCAGCCAATGGGGAGATCAGCCCCAGCATTTT.

The chain joins TRBV18 to TRBJ2-5, with TRBD2 matching 15 bases. The CDR3 consists of 18 residues. In germline, CDR1 is KGHSH, CDR2 LQKENI. V lost 1 base, J lost 2 bases, and 5 bases stayed unmatched. CDR3 DNA: TGTGCCAGCTCACCACGGGGACTAGCGGGAGGCAGACAAGAGACCCAGTACTTC. Its protein is CASSPRGLAGGRQETQYF.

V gene TRBV5-4 combines with J gene TRBJ2-7; D might be TRBD1 (5 bases). V was trimmed by 2 bases and J by 2 bases, leaving 11 bases between them. The CDR3 is 14 amino acids. Germline V gene lookup returns CDR1 SGHNT and CDR2 YYREEE (reference sequence). CDR3 loop: CASSLRGRAYEQYF. CDR3 DNA: TGTGCCAGCAGCTTAAGGGGCCGAGCCTACGAGCAGTACTTC.